The 12 T cell receptor beta chains below come from one sample, sequenced in a study of blood T cell repertoires in COVID-19. Clones were sequenced by immunoSEQ multiplex PCR, and TCRdb holds only the in-frame ones, with some missing. The data contain fewer than 350,000 clones, 86% of them singletons. The sequenced material came from PBMCs or T cells enriched from blood (not recorded which). These receptors all come from a woman aged 35 to 49 with acute COVID-19.

The chain couples TRBV21-1 to TRBJ2-6; the listed D gene, TRBD2, was not tested against the DNA. TRBV21-1 is an annotated pseudogene. The CDR3 contains 23 residues. This CDR3 reads CASSNGGVTLDLGPLTGANVLTF. CDR3 DNA: TGTGCCAGCAGCAACGGGGGGGTAACTCTCGACCTTGGTCCTCTGACTGGGGCCAACGTCCTGACTTTC.

The J gene is TRBJ2-7, the V gene TRBV7-2; D ambiguous. CDR1 SGHTA and CDR2 FQGNSA come from the germline V gene. V lost 1 base to trimming and J lost 0 bases, with 10 bases between them. CDR3 length equals 15 residues. CDR3 nucleotides: TGTGCCAGCAGCTTAGAGCTATGGAGCTCCTACGAGCAGTACTTC. Translating gives CASSLELWSSYEQYF.

V is TRBV5-4 and J is TRBJ2-2; D perhaps matches TRBD1 (5 bases). This CDR3 contains 15 residues. Looked up from germline, CDR1 is SGHNT and CDR2 is YYREEE (reference sequence). Trimming took 3 bases from V and 2 from J, leaving 11 bases between them. The CDR3 protein is CASSSVDRNTGELFF. In DNA, the CDR3 is TGTGCCAGCAGCTCCGTTGACAGAAACACCGGGGAGCTGTTTTTT. Combining the CDR3 with reference TRBV5-4 and TRBJ2-2 gives the whole variable domain ETGVTQSPTHLIKTRGQQVTLRCSSQSGHNTVSWYQQALGQGPQFIFQYYREEENGRGNFPPRFSGLQFPNYSSELNVNALELDDSALYLCASSSVDRNTGELFFGEGSRLTVL.

The chain employs TRBV19 and TRBJ1-5, with TRBD1 matching over 8 bases. With V trimmed by 6 bases and J by 7 bases, 8 bases remained unmatched. The CDR3 has 14 residues. CDR1 LNHDA and CDR2 SQIVND come from the germline V gene (reference sequence). The CDR3 region has the DNA TGTGCCAGTAGAGAGACAGGGGTACGACAGCCCCAGCATTTT. Amino acids: CASRETGVRQPQHF.

V is TRBV27 and J is TRBJ2-7; 9 bases fit TRBD1. The trim removed 4 bases at V and 5 bases at J, leaving 3 bases unmatched. Germline V gene data show CDR1 as MNHEY and CDR2 as SMNVEV (reference sequence). The CDR3 has 13 amino acids. In DNA, the CDR3 is TGTGCCAGCAGTTACAGGGGGCGCAACGAGCAGTACTTC. Encoded protein: CASSYRGRNEQYF.

The count of this clone is one. The chain links TRBV4-2 to TRBJ2-1, with 9 bases that match TRBD2. The CDR3 is made up of 17 amino acids. Germline trimming cut 0 bases from V and 4 bases from J; bases unmatched to any gene: 7. CDR1 LGHNA and CDR2 YNFKEQ come from the germline V gene. CDR3 loop: CASSQDPSGVKYNEQFF. The CDR3 DNA reads as TGTGCCAGCAGCCAAGATCCTAGCGGGGTAAAATACAATGAGCAGTTCTTC.

The chain links TRBV9 to TRBJ2-2, with TRBD1 identical over 8 bases. The CDR3 has 17 residues. The germline V gene has CDR1 SGDLS and CDR2 YYNGEE. V lost 3 bases, J lost 7 bases, and 14 bases stayed unmatched. The CDR3 region is CASSGLTGGSLIGELFF. The CDR3 DNA is TGTGCCAGCAGCGGACTAACAGGGGGATCTCTCATCGGGGAGCTGTTTTTT.

This clone came up a few times. V is TRBV5-1 and J is TRBJ1-4; 10 bases line up with TRBD1. This CDR3 has 14 amino acids. J lost 5 bases, V lost 3 bases, and 1 base had no gene match. In germline, CDR1 is SGHRS, CDR2 YFSETQ. CDR3 sequence (DNA): TGCGCCAGCAGCTCGGGACAGGGGAATGAAAAACTGTTTTTT. Its translation is CASSSGQGNEKLFF.

The chain employs TRBV7-9 and TRBJ2-1, with no clear D. This CDR3 spans 13 amino acids. Trimming took 1 base from V and 4 from J, leaving 5 bases between them. Germline CDR1 is SEHNR and CDR2 is FQNEAQ (reference sequence). CDR3 sequence (DNA): TGTGCCAGCAGCTTAGACCTATACAATGAGCAGTTCTTC. Encoded protein: CASSLDLYNEQFF.

The V gene is TRBV3-1 (or the pseudogene TRBV3-2), the J gene TRBJ2-2, with D perhaps TRBD1 (5 bases). Germline CDR1 and CDR2: LGHDT and YNNKEL (reference sequence). CDR3 length: 14 residues. V lost 4 bases and J 7 bases, leaving 13 bases between the germline ends. The CDR3 region is CASSLPDIVGELFF. In nucleotides, the CDR3 is TGTGCCAGCAGCCTCCCGGACATTGTCGGGGAGCTGTTTTTT.

The genes are TRBV27 and TRBJ1-1; D might be TRBD1 (6 bases). The CDR3 is 14 amino acids. Trimming removed 8 bases from V and 11 bases from J, with 24 bases in between. From germline, CDR1 is MNHEY and CDR2 SMNVEV (reference sequence). For the CDR3, the DNA is TGTGCCAGCCGGGGAGGGGGAAGGGTCGAATCGGCTTTCTTT. It codes for CASRGGGRVESAFF.

The rearrangement joins TRBV10-3 to TRBJ2-6, with TRBD1 matching over 10 bases. Germline-derived CDR1 and CDR2 are ENHRY and SYGVKD. The CDR3 has 16 amino acids. With 6 bases clipped from V and 0 bases from J, the junction kept 2 bases outside the gene matches. The CDR3 DNA sequence: TGTGCCATCAGCCGACAGGGGGCCTCTGGGGCCAACGTCCTGACTTTC. This codes for CAISRQGASGANVLTF.